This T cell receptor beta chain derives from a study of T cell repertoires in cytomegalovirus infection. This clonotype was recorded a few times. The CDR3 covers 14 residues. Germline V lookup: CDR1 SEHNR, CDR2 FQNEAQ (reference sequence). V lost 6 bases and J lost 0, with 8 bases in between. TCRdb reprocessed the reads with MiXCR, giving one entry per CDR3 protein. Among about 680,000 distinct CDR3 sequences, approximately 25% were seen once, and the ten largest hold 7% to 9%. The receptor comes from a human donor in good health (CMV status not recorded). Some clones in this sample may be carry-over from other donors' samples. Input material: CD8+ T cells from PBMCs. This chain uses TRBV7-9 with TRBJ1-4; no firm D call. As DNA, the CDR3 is TGTGCCAGCAGAAAGGGAGCAACTAATGAAAAACTGTTTTTT. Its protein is CASRKGATNEKLFF. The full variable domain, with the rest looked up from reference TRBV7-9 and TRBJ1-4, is DTGVSQNPRHKITKRGQNVTFRCDPISEHNRLYWYRQTLGQGPEFLTYFQNEAQLEKSRLLSDRFSAERPKGSFSTLEIQRTEQGDSAMYLCASRKGATNEKLFFGSGTQLSVL.